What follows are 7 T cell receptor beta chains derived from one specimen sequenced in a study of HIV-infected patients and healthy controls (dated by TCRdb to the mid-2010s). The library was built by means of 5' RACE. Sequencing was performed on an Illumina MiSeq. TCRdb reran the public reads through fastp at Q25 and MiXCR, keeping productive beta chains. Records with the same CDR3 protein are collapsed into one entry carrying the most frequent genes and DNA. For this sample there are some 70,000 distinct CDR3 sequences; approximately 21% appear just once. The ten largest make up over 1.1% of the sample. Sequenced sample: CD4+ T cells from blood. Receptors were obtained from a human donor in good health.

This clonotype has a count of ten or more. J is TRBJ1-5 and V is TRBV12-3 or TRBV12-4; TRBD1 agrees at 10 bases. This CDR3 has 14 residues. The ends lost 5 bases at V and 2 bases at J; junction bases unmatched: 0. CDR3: CASSGTGGNQPQHF. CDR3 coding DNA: TGTGCCAGCAGTGGGACAGGGGGCAATCAGCCCCAGCATTTT.

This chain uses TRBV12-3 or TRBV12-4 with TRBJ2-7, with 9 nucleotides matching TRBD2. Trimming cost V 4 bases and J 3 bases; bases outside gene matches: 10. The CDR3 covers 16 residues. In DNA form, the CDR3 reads TGTGCCAGCAGTTCGAATGCAGCGGGAGGCGGCTACGAGCAGTACTTC. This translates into CASSSNAAGGGYEQYF.

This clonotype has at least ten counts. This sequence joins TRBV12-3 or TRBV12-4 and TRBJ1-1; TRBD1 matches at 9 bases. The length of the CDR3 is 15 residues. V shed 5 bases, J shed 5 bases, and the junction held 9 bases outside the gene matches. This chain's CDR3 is CASSRPGQGSTEAFF. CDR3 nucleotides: TGTGCCAGCAGTAGACCGGGACAGGGATCGACTGAAGCTTTCTTT.

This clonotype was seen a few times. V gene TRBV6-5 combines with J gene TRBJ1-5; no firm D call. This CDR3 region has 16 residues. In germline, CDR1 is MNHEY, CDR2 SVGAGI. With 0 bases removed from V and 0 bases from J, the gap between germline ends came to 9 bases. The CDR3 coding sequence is TGTGCCAGCAGTTACTCTGGTCCGTATAGCAATCAGCCCCAGCATTTT. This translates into CASSYSGPYSNQPQHF.

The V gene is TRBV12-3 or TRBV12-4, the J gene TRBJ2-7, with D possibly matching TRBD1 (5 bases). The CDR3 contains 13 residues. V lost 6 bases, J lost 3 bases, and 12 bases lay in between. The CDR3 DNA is TGTGCCAGCAGCTTGGGCAGGGACTACGAGCAGTACTTC. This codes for CASSLGRDYEQYF.

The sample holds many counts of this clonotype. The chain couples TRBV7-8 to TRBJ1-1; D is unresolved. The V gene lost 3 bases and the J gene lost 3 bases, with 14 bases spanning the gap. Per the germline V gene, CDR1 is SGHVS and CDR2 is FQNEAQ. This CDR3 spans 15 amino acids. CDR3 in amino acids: CASSLGPMVDTEAFF. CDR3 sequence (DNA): TGTGCCAGCAGCTTGGGCCCGATGGTGGACACTGAAGCTTTCTTT.

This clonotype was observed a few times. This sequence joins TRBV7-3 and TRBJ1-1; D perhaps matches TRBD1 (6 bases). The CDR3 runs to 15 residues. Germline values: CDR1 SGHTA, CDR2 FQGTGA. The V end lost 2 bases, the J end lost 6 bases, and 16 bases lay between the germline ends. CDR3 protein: CASSLYQGPAAEAFF. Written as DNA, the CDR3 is TGTGCCAGCAGCTTATATCAGGGGCCGGCGGCTGAAGCTTTCTTT.